This is a list of T cell receptor beta chains from one sample in a study of blood T cell repertoires in COVID-19. Generated by immunoSEQ multiplex PCR, the TCRdb table keeps only in-frame clones and is missing some. The data show over 200,000 clones, approximately 84% seen once. Sequenced sample: peripheral blood. The receptors shown here come from a man aged 45-60 years with active or convalescent COVID-19. Both conserved end residues are part of each CDR3. D genes are given only for firm matches. Expanded clones are given a class, and other clones once, few, many or no size at all.

CDR3 length,clone size,D gene,J gene,V gene,CDR3 DNA,CDR3 protein
13,.,.,TRBJ2-7,TRBV4-2,TGTGCCAGCAGCCAAGATCCAGGGCGGGAGCAGTACTTC,CASSQDPGREQYF
14,.,TRBD1,TRBJ2-7,TRBV25-1,TGTGCCAGCAGGGAGACAGGGAGCTCCTACGAGCAGTACTTC,CASRETGSSYEQYF
14,.,TRBD1,TRBJ2-7,TRBV5-1,TGCGCCAGCAGCGCGTTGGGACAGGGGAACGAGCAGTACTTC,CASSALGQGNEQYF
17,.,.,TRBJ2-7,TRBV3-1/TRBV3-2,TGTGCCAGCAGCCAAGTTGGGGGGGGCCCTCTCTCCTACGAGCAGTACTTC,CASSQVGGGPLSYEQYF
14,.,.,TRBJ1-3,TRBV7-9,TGTGCCAGCAGCTTATTCCGCTCTGGAAACACCATATATTTT,CASSLFRSGNTIYF
17,.,.,TRBJ1-1,TRBV12-2,TGTGCAAGTCGCTTTGGGGGCCCAAGGACAGGGGACACTGAAGCTTTCTTT,CASRFGGPRTGDTEAFF
13,.,.,TRBJ1-2,TRBV24-1,TGTGCCACCAGTGAGCAGGGCTACTATGGCTACACCTTC,CATSEQGYYGYTF
16,few,.,TRBJ1-5,TRBV28,TGTGCCAGCAGTTCCCCGACAGGACACTTCAATCAGCCCCAGCATTTT,CASSSPTGHFNQPQHF
14,.,.,TRBJ1-2,TRBV30,TGTGCCTGGTCGACAGGCGCTCGACCCGGGGGCTACACCTTC,CAWSTGARPGGYTF
14,.,.,TRBJ1-6,TRBV11-2,TGTGCCAGCAGCTTAGGGACAGAAGGTTCACCCCTCCACTTT,CASSLGTEGSPLHF
14,.,.,TRBJ1-1,TRBV27,TGTGCCAGCAGTTTATCCGACCCAGGATCTAAAGCTTTCTTT,CASSLSDPGSKAFF
14,.,.,TRBJ2-7,TRBV3-1/TRBV3-2,TGTGCCAGCAGCTCCGACGGACTCACCTACGAGCAGTACTTC,CASSSDGLTYEQYF
11,.,.,TRBJ1-2,TRBV20-1,TGCAGTGCTCCTAATCCCTATGGCTACACCTTC,CSAPNPYGYTF
15,.,.,TRBJ2-2,TRBV4-1,TGCGCCAGCAGCCATTATCCGGGGGACACCGGGGAGCTGTTTTTT,CASSHYPGDTGELFF
16,few,TRBD2,TRBJ2-7,TRBV7-2,TGTGCCAGCACCCAGGGGGTAGCGGGGGGGTCTTACGAGCAGTACTTC,CASTQGVAGGSYEQYF
14,.,.,TRBJ2-2,TRBV29-1,TGCAGCGTTGTTGACGGCCAGGGCACCGGGGAGCTGTTTTTT,CSVVDGQGTGELFF
16,.,TRBD1,TRBJ1-3,TRBV25-1,TGTGCCAGCAGTGGTCAAGACAGGGGAATTGGAAACACCATATATTTT,CASSGQDRGIGNTIYF
17,.,TRBD1,TRBJ1-1,TRBV27,TGTGCCAGCAGCCATTATACCCCCAGGGGGTTGAACACTGAAGCTTTCTTT,CASSHYTPRGLNTEAFF
15,.,.,TRBJ2-3,TRBV5-4,TGTGCCAGCAGCTTTCCGGGGGTTAGCACAGATACGCAGTATTTT,CASSFPGVSTDTQYF
16,few,.,TRBJ2-5,TRBV4-1,TGCGCCAGCAGCCAAGACCGGGGAGGCTACCAAGAGACCCAGTACTTC,CASSQDRGGYQETQYF
12,.,.,TRBJ2-1,TRBV18,TGTGCCAGCGTCCGGGGTGACAATGAGCAGTTCTTC,CASVRGDNEQFF
16,.,.,TRBJ2-3,TRBV4-2,TGTGCCAGCAGCCAAGATACTGGTACCGGCACAGATACGCAGTATTTT,CASSQDTGTGTDTQYF
15,.,.,TRBJ2-5,TRBV27,TGTGCCAGCAGTTTAAGCTTCCAGGGCAGAGAGACCCAGTACTTC,CASSLSFQGRETQYF
15,.,TRBD2,TRBJ2-1,TRBV6-5,TGTGCCAGCAGCTCCGAACGGGGGGCCTACAATGAGCAGTTCTTC,CASSSERGAYNEQFF
17,.,TRBD2,TRBJ2-1,TRBV7-6,TGTGCCAGCAGCGCGGGACTAGCGGGGGGACCCTACAATGAGCAGTTCTTC,CASSAGLAGGPYNEQFF
15,.,TRBD1,TRBJ1-5,TRBV6-1,TGTGCCAGCAGTGAAGGACAGGGAGGAGGTCAGCCCCAGCATTTT,CASSEGQGGGQPQHF
15,.,TRBD1,TRBJ1-4,TRBV27,TGTGCCAGCAGTGGATGGGACAGAGGAAATGAAAAACTGTTTTTT,CASSGWDRGNEKLFF
16,.,TRBD2,TRBJ2-3,TRBV19,TGTGCCAGTAGTATGAGGACTAGCGGGAGCACAGATACGCAGTATTTT,CASSMRTSGSTDTQYF
15,.,TRBD1,TRBJ1-4,TRBV2,TGTGCCAGCAGTGAAGCGATGCAGGGGGATGAAAAACTGTTTTTT,CASSEAMQGDEKLFF
12,.,.,TRBJ1-6,TRBV5-4,TGTGCCAGCAGCAAGGGGGATTCACCCCTCCACTTT,CASSKGDSPLHF
15,.,TRBD1,TRBJ1-1,TRBV7-2,TGTGCCAGCAGCCTACGACAGGGGGAAAACACTGAAGCTTTCTTT,CASSLRQGENTEAFF
13,.,.,TRBJ1-1,TRBV12-3/TRBV12-4,TGTGCCAGCAGATTACACTGGAACACTGAAGCTTTCTTT,CASRLHWNTEAFF
16,.,TRBD2,TRBJ2-5,TRBV7-6,TGTGCCAGCAGCAGACCGGGACTAGCGGGGAAAGAGACCCAGTACTTC,CASSRPGLAGKETQYF
15,few,TRBD2,TRBJ2-5,TRBV27,TGTGCCAGCAGTTGGACTAGCGGGGGGTTAGGGACCCAGTACTTC,CASSWTSGGLGTQYF
14,once,TRBD1,TRBJ2-2,TRBV30,TGTGCCTGGGCACAGGGGCTATACACCGGGGAGCTGTTTTTT,CAWAQGLYTGELFF
19,once,TRBD2,TRBJ2-3,TRBV5-1,TGCGCCAGCAGCTTGGCCAACGGGGCGGGGGGTAGAAGCACAGATACGCAGTATTTT,CASSLANGAGGRSTDTQYF
15,many,.,TRBJ1-1,TRBV23-1,TGCGCCAGCAGTCAATTCAAACCGGGGAGTAGTGGGGCTTTCTTT,CASSQFKPGSSGAFF
16,.,TRBD1,TRBJ2-7,TRBV10-1,TGCGCCAGCAACGAGGGACAGGGCTGTCGCTACTACGAGCAGTACTTC,CASNEGQGCRYYEQYF
15,.,TRBD1,TRBJ1-4,TRBV9,TGTGCCAGCAGCACCGGGACAGGAGTTAATGAAAAACTGTTTTTT,CASSTGTGVNEKLFF
15,.,TRBD1,TRBJ1-3,TRBV19,TGTGCCAGTACCCGGGACAGGTCCTCTGGAAACACCATATATTTT,CASTRDRSSGNTIYF
15,.,.,TRBJ2-2,TRBV2,TGTGCCAGCAGCACCAGGCCCTCGGACACCGGGGAGCTGTTTTTT,CASSTRPSDTGELFF
15,once,TRBD2,TRBJ2-1,TRBV7-3,TGTGCCAGCAGCCCAAGGGGCGGGGGGGACAATGAGCAGTTCTTC,CASSPRGGGDNEQFF